This T cell receptor beta chain is from a study of blood T cell repertoires in COVID-19 (dated by TCRdb to 2020 to 2022). Context from the whole study: Samples covering the acute and convalescent phases of COVID-19 were provided by collaborators in the United States, Italy and Spain. The samples were drawn from two sources: the first 160 participants of the ongoing ImmuneRACE study, and 1,254 subjects contributed by 6 global collaborators. The prospective study material was composed of cDNA or gDNA derived from T cells, B-cell-depleted T cells, or PBMCs. Where available, HLA class I and class II types were taken from metadata supplied by the sample provider and were not determined by assay-based typing. Nearly every sample came with metadata listing a de-identified subject ID, COVID-19 status, age in years and sex. The dataset comprised deeply sampled blood TCRbeta repertoires from subjects exposed to, actively infected with, or recovered from COVID-19. The repertoires were released in a freely available public database meant as a resource for research on the immune response to SARS-CoV-2.

TCRbeta CDR3 regions were amplified from genomic DNA using the immunoSEQ Assay, a bias-controlled multiplex PCR. On the study's bioinformatics: The number of nucleated cells in each sample was estimated from the amplification of reference gene primers within the assay. To quantify the absolute abundance of each unique TCRbeta CDR3 rearrangement, sequence reads were collapsed and filtered. For each sample, productive Simpson clonality was calculated as the square root of Simpson's diversity index over productive rearrangements. TCRdb stores this immuneACCESS table with in-frame sequences only. Part of the clones is absent; in the studies checked, under half of the shortfall reflects unresolved V genes, and no reason is known for the rest. D and trimming come from the DNA, and the V and J calls and clone size come from that table. This sample lists about 250,000 clones; over 75% were detected once. The ten most abundant clones make up around 1.8% of the sample.

This clone was seen many times. Its antigen is unknown. No much larger clone is present one base from it, and per-base qualities are unavailable. Participants in the prospective study were enrolled through a virtual design, were aged roughly 18 to 100 years, and lived in roughly 24 United States geographic areas. In the prospective study, cohorts were assigned on the basis of participant-reported clinical history obtained from a screening survey and a study questionnaire. For ImmuneRACE Cohort 3, a participant was defined as recovered based on two consecutive negative NP/OP PCR tests, clearance by a healthcare professional, or resolution of symptoms. In the prospective study, mobile phlebotomists collected whole blood, serum and a nasopharyngeal or oropharyngeal swab from each participant. Over an approximately 2-month period, participants in the prospective study had the option of providing additional blood draws and questionnaires. Blood samples from the prospective study were shipped frozen or at room temperature prior to DNA extraction.

The germline V gene (reference sequence) specifies MNHEY as CDR1 and SMNVEV as CDR2. The CDR3 spans 17 residues, from the cysteine through the phenylalanine. Only CDR3 DNA is held: 51 bases, read in frame from base 1. V drops 5 bases and J drops 7 bases, leaving 21 bases in between. Broad study findings and their caveats: How much clinical and demographic metadata was included differed by source and by participant, and the metadata was provided uncurated.

Sample: PBMCs or T cells enriched from blood (not recorded which). The receptor was isolated from a man aged 35-49 years who had recovered from COVID-19. The chain is encoded by TRBV27 joined to TRBJ1-6; no D gene can be assigned with confidence. The CDR3 protein is CASSVNPPLRLNSPLHF. The DNA reads as follows: TGTGCCAGCAGTGTCAACCCTCCGTTGCGGCTCAATTCACCCCTCCACTTT.